These 5 T cell receptor beta chains were all obtained from the same sample, sequenced in a study of shared clonotypes between healthy human individuals. Using immunoSEQ multiplex PCR, the repertoire was profiled, and TCRdb retains in-frame clones only, with some absent. This sample has some 510,000 clones, with approximately 85% found just once. The specimen sequenced was PBMCs. The receptor set was obtained from a woman aged 40 to 50 in good health. Some clones in this sample may be carry-over from other donors' samples.

This chain links TRBV28 with TRBJ1-5; no clear D gene. Germline values: CDR1 MDHEN, CDR2 SYDVKM. This CDR3 has 16 amino acids. V was trimmed by 10 bases and J by 0 bases, leaving 19 bases between them. In DNA form, the CDR3 reads TGTGCCACCTCCCCATGGAGGGCCCTTAGCAATCAGCCCCAGCATTTT. Translating it yields CATSPWRALSNQPQHF. The variable domain in full, with the rest retrieved from reference TRBV28 and TRBJ1-5, is DVKVTQSSRYLVKRTGEKVFLECVQDMDHENMFWYRQDPGLGLRLIYFSYDVKMKEKGDIPEGYSVSREKKERFSLILESASTNQTSMYLCATSPWRALSNQPQHFGDGTRLSIL.

The chain links TRBV7-6 to TRBJ2-7; 7 bases align to TRBD1. Germline V gene lookup returns CDR1 SGHVS and CDR2 FNYEAQ. V dropped 2 bases and J dropped 3; count of bases not matched to a gene: 10. The CDR3 is 16 amino acids. The CDR3 here is CASSLQPGQDLYEQYF. CDR3 DNA sequence: TGTGCCAGCAGCTTACAACCAGGACAGGATCTCTACGAGCAGTACTTC.

V is TRBV30 and J is TRBJ2-1; 10 positions agree with TRBD2. After removal of 3 bases from V and 7 bases from J, the junction contained 9 bases not matched to a gene. Per the germline V gene, CDR1 is GTSNPN and CDR2 is SVGIG (reference sequence). This CDR3 region has 15 residues. CDR3 nucleotides: TGTGCCTGGAGCCGTACGGGACTAGCGCTTAATGAGCAGTTCTTC. It specifies CAWSRTGLALNEQFF.

This clone occurred a few times. Here the CDR3 DNA reads TGTGCCACCCAGCGTCAGGAAGTCACTGAAGCTTTCTTT. Translated, it gives CATQRQEVTEAFF. The chain joins TRBV2 to TRBJ1-1; the D is unclear. This CDR3 spans 13 amino acids. Deletions cut 10 bases from V and 4 bases from J, with 16 bases between. The germline V gene encodes CDR1 SNHLY and CDR2 FYNNEI.

The count of this clone is one. V and J are TRBV10-3 and TRBJ1-3; D remains unclear. Germline V CDR1 and CDR2: ENHRY, SYGVKD. The V gene lost 9 bases and the J gene lost 3 bases, with 12 bases spanning the gap. The CDR3 is 13 amino acids. CDR3 coding DNA: TGTGCCATGCGTGGGCTTGGTGGAAACACCATATATTTT. Protein: CAMRGLGGNTIYF.